The 5 T cell receptor beta chains in this list originate from one sample, sequenced in a study of cytomegalovirus exposure and HLA in healthy donors. PCR employed 60 Vbeta and 13 Jbeta primers. Method: immunoSEQ multiplex PCR; TCRdb's copy keeps in-frame clones and lacks some. The table shows about 130,000 clones, with 75% to 90% occurring only once. Sequenced: PBMCs. Source of these receptors: a male donor in good health and CMV-seronegative.

This clone showed up just a few times. The chain employs TRBV30 and TRBJ1-2, with TRBD1 identical over 7 bases. This CDR3 is 16 amino acids long. CDR1 and CDR2 (germline): GTSNPN, SVGIG (reference sequence). Losses at the gene ends were 0 bases for V and 1 base for J; bases not matched to a gene: 8. The CDR3 spells CAWSVRPGQLNYGYTF. The CDR3, as DNA: TGTGCCTGGAGTGTTCGACCGGGACAGCTTAACTATGGCTACACCTTC. Filled out from reference TRBV30 and TRBJ1-2, the complete variable domain reads SQTIHQWPATLVQPVGSPLSLECTVEGTSNPNLYWYRQAAGRGLQLLFYSVGIGQISSEVPQNLSASRPQDRQFILSSKKLLLSDSGFYLCAWSVRPGQLNYGYTFGSGTRLTVV.

This clone was counted a single time. V and J are TRBV6-6 and TRBJ1-4; a weak D match, TRBD1 (6 bases). The CDR3 runs 14 residues. V lost 6 bases and J lost 8, with 16 bases in between. The germline V gene has CDR1 MNHNY and CDR2 SVGAGI (reference sequence). The CDR3 nucleotides are TGTGCCAGCAGCCTCCGGGACACCAAAGAAAAACTGTTTTTT. It translates to CASSLRDTKEKLFF.

This chain connects TRBV5-6 to TRBJ1-1, with D possibly being TRBD1 (5 bases). V lost 0 bases and J lost 10, with 10 bases in between. The CDR3 spans 12 residues. Germline V gene data show CDR1 as SGHDT and CDR2 as YYEEEE. The CDR3 region has the DNA TGTGCCAGCAGCTTGGGACAGAATTTAGCTTTCTTT. Residues: CASSLGQNLAFF.

The chain employs TRBV5-1 and TRBJ1-2; 7 bases are shared with TRBD1. The CDR3 runs 14 residues. Looked up from germline, CDR1 is SGHRS and CDR2 is YFSETQ. V shed 0 bases, J shed 4 bases, and the junction held 3 bases outside the gene matches. The CDR3 protein is CASSLVAGGYGYTF. In DNA, the CDR3 is TGCGCCAGCAGCTTGGTGGCAGGGGGCTATGGCTACACCTTC.

This clone was seen only a few times. This sample also contains other DNA sequences that code for the same CDR3. V is TRBV6-6 and J is TRBJ2-7; 10 positions agree with TRBD2. Germline CDR1 and CDR2: MNHNY and SVGAGI (reference sequence). Trimming removed 0 bases from V and 6 bases from J; junction bases left unmatched: 2. The CDR3 is made up of 14 amino acids. CDR3: CASSYSSGGAEQYF. The CDR3 nucleotides read TGTGCCAGCAGTTACTCGAGCGGGGGGGCCGAGCAGTACTTC.